This T cell receptor beta chain was recovered during a study of T-cell reconstitution after alpha-beta-depleted transplantation in children. During its preparation, the TCRbeta library received unique molecular identifiers. MiXCR was run by TCRdb on the PCR reads, yielding one entry per CDR3 protein. The sample lists approximately 650,000 distinct CDR3 sequences, around 13% occurring once. Study-wide results and caveats: It was newly produced T cells that mostly accounted for T-cell counts and diversity one year after transplant.

This clonotype was seen repeatedly, ten times or more. Its antigen is unidentified. The germline gives CDR1 SGDLS, CDR2 YYNGEE. The CDR3 runs to 16 residues. Unmatched junction bases numbered 7, after V lost 3 bases and J lost 3 bases. Sequences were derived from PBMCs, sampled before TCRalphabeta/CD19-depleted stem cell transplant. The genes are TRBV9 and TRBJ2-1; 9 nucleotides match TRBD2. The receptor was derived from a girl aged 2 to 10 with congenital amegakaryocytic thrombocytopenia, due to receive a stem cell transplant. Here the CDR3 DNA reads TGTGCCAGCAGCGGAACCCGGACTAGCGTCTACAATGAGCAGTTCTTC. Protein product: CASSGTRTSVYNEQFF.